This is a list of T cell receptor beta chains from one sample in a study of cytomegalovirus exposure and HLA in healthy donors. The protocol was immunoSEQ multiplex PCR, while the TCRdb copy is restricted to in-frame clones and leaves out a portion. The repertoire holds approximately 120,000 clones, about 68% seen once, with 3% to 5% in the top ten. Sequenced sample: PBMCs. These receptors were taken from a man aged 40-55 years in good health and CMV-seropositive. The CDR3 runs from the conserved cysteine through the conserved F or W. The order of the fields is V gene, CDR3 protein.

V gene: TRBV27
CDR3 protein: CASSSGPVNTGELFF

V gene: TRBV19
CDR3 protein: CASSIGQGYSNQPQHF

V gene: TRBV5-1
CDR3 protein: CASSLAGTENEKLFF

V gene: TRBV9
CDR3 protein: CASPPGTRYSEAFF

V gene: TRBV6-5
CDR3 protein: CASNVRGRSGELFF

V gene: TRBV18
CDR3 protein: CASSMGQGNQPQHF

V gene: TRBV5-1
CDR3 protein: CASSASDRVDEQFF

V gene: TRBV11-3
CDR3 protein: CASSLNAGRNSPLHF

V gene: TRBV29-1
CDR3 protein: CSVFAGTRTSEQYF

V gene: TRBV5-4
CDR3 protein: CASSLAGSETQYF

V gene: TRBV5-1
CDR3 protein: CASSPGQFFSGNTIYF

V gene: TRBV7-2
CDR3 protein: CASSLGLAGGNEQYF

V gene: TRBV7-8
CDR3 protein: CASSLGEGTSGGNEQFF

V gene: TRBV28
CDR3 protein: CASSLWGTSGTTGELFF

V gene: TRBV6-5
CDR3 protein: CASSYSIQGDAFF

V gene: TRBV10-3
CDR3 protein: CAISEGGRPQETQYF

V gene: TRBV5-6
CDR3 protein: CASSRSGQSYEQYF

V gene: TRBV19
CDR3 protein: CASSIRVFNQPQHF

V gene: TRBV6-6
CDR3 protein: CASSLGQNTEAFF

V gene: TRBV2
CDR3 protein: CASSEEGVSNQPQHF

V gene: TRBV30
CDR3 protein: CAWSDEDSGANVLTF

V gene: TRBV19
CDR3 protein: CASSAGQGGTDTQYF

V gene: TRBV15
CDR3 protein: CATSRDGQGPIAKNIQYF

V gene: TRBV19
CDR3 protein: CASSMLNRNAEAFF

V gene: TRBV7-3
CDR3 protein: CASSLRQGSTEAFF

V gene: TRBV9
CDR3 protein: CASSVFAGSGEETQYF

V gene: TRBV5-1
CDR3 protein: CASSLKGDSLRQYF

V gene: TRBV28
CDR3 protein: CASSPRASAGHEQYF

V gene: TRBV5-8
CDR3 protein: CASSLDRGAFTDTQYF